The clone carrying this T cell receptor (beta chain) appeared once. The method was immunoSEQ multiplex PCR; TCRdb's version includes in-frame clones alone and lacks a portion of them. In the table there are roughly 77,000 clones, over 85% of which are singletons. The source of the sample is a study of blood T cell repertoires in COVID-19. On the study more broadly: Samples taken during acute and convalescent COVID-19 were collected in the United States, Italy and Spain.

The CDR3 totals 14 residues. Unmatched junction bases numbered 5, after V lost 6 bases and J lost 5 bases. The germline V gene has CDR1 KGHSH and CDR2 LQKENI. V usage is TRBV18 and J usage is TRBJ1-2; 11 bases are shared with TRBD1. The sequencing sample was made of peripheral blood. The clonotype comes from a man between 45 and 60 years old with active COVID-19. The DNA of the CDR3 is TGTGCCAGCTCGCTAGGGACAGGGGGATATGGCTACACCTTC. It yields the protein CASSLGTGGYGYTF.